These 13 T cell receptor beta chains were all obtained from the same sample, sequenced in a study of PD-1 blockade in mismatch repair-deficient tumors (dated by TCRdb to the late 2010s). These receptors have no identified antigens. The label giving this sample's time point can be read as: approximately 9-day in vitro stimulation with candidate neoantigen peptide 3. Library preparation was by the immunoSEQ multiplex PCR assay. What TCRdb holds here is the immuneACCESS table cut down to in-frame rearrangements. Part of the clones is not present; checked against another copy, under half of the missing clones reflect an unresolved V gene, and the others are unexplained. This sample lists some 9,100 clones; 75% to 95% were detected once. The top ten constitute around 9.7% of the sample. This material consisted of cells cultured in vitro, taken from a patient treated with pembrolizumab. These receptors originate from an adult with mismatch repair-deficient cancer.

The chain is built from TRBV5-1 and TRBJ1-1; TRBD1 is a possible D gene (6 bases). CDR3 size: 14 residues. Between the trimmed V and J ends, which lost 4 bases and 0 bases, there was a span of 10 bases. Germline V gives CDR1 SGHRS, CDR2 YFSETQ. The CDR3 DNA follows: TGCGCCAGCAGCGGGGGGGACATGAACACTGAAGCTTTCTTT. Its translation: CASSGGDMNTEAFF.

The J gene is TRBJ2-7, the V gene TRBV10-3; the D gene is possibly TRBD1 (6 bases). V was trimmed by 4 bases and J by 3 bases, leaving 13 bases between them. This CDR3 region has 14 residues. The germline V gene has CDR1 ENHRY and CDR2 SYGVKD. CDR3 region: CAISAPGTNYEQYF. In nucleotides, the CDR3 is TGTGCCATCAGTGCCCCCGGGACAAACTACGAGCAGTACTTC.

Written as DNA, the CDR3 is TGTGCCAGCAGCTTAGACAGCTACACTGAAGCTTTCTTT. This translates into CASSLDSYTEAFF. The rearrangement joins TRBV7-6 to TRBJ1-1; D call uncertain. Germline V gives CDR1 SGHVS, CDR2 FNYEAQ. This CDR3 comprises 13 residues. V was pared by 1 base and J by 3 bases, with 6 bases between. Filled out from reference TRBV7-6 and TRBJ1-1, the complete variable domain reads GAGVSQSPRYKVTKRGQDVALRCDPISGHVSLYWYRQALGQGPEFLTYFNYEAQQDKSGLPNDRFSAERPEGSISTLTIQRTEQRDSAMYRCASSLDSYTEAFFGQGTRLTVV.

This clone has more than one count but fewer than ten. The DNA for the CDR3 is TGTGCCAGCTCCCACGGAAATACGCAGTATTTT. This encodes CASSHGNTQYF. J is TRBJ2-3 and V is TRBV7-8; D unresolved. CDR1 SGHVS and CDR2 FQNEAQ come from the germline V gene. This CDR3 region has 11 residues. Deletions cut 8 bases from V and 7 bases from J, with 10 bases between.

Points on this clone: The junction and the germline gene differ at one end; a read error may be behind it. This chain links TRBV7-6 with TRBJ2-7; weak D call: TRBD2 (6 bases). The CDR3 is made up of 14 amino acids. CDR1 and CDR2 (germline): SGHVS, FNYEAQ. This chain's CDR3 is CVSGPSVFSYEQYF. The CDR3 DNA follows: TGTGTCAGCGGCCCTAGCGTTTTCTCCTACGAGCAGTACTTC.

The V gene is TRBV28, the J gene TRBJ1-1, with D unresolved. Germline lookup yields CDR1 MDHEN and CDR2 SYDVKM. This CDR3 region has 11 residues. The V end lost 6 bases, the J end lost 8 bases, and 10 bases lay between the germline ends. CDR3: CASRSVTEAFF. CDR3 DNA sequence: TGTGCCAGCAGGTCCGTTACCGAAGCTTTCTTT.

The CDR3 coding sequence is TGTGCCAGCAGTTTAACAACCCCAGGGGTTTGGACAGATACGCAGTATTTT. This gives the protein CASSLTTPGVWTDTQYF. The chain has TRBV27 and TRBJ2-3; a weak D match, TRBD1 (6 bases). V was clipped by 2 bases and J by 3 bases, with 18 bases between them. CDR1 and CDR2 from the germline V gene are MNHEY and SMNVEV (reference sequence). CDR3 length equals 17 residues.

J is TRBJ1-6 and V is TRBV27; TRBD1 aligns across 9 bases. The CDR3 is made up of 18 amino acids. In germline, CDR1 is MNHEY, CDR2 SMNVEV (reference sequence). Germline trimming cut 3 bases from V and 0 bases from J; bases unmatched to any gene: 6. The CDR3 DNA sequence: TGTGCCAGCAGTTTCCGGGACAGGGTGAGCTCCTATAATTCACCCCTCCACTTT. This codes for CASSFRDRVSSYNSPLHF.

This chain's CDR3 is CASAPLQSPELEAFF. The CDR3 nucleotides read TGTGCCAGCGCACCCCTACAGAGCCCTGAACTTGAGGCTTTCTTT. The rearrangement uses TRBV27 and TRBJ1-1, with no clear D. Germline values: CDR1 MNHEY, CDR2 SMNVEV (reference sequence). Deletions cut 8 bases from V and 11 bases from J, with 27 bases between. This CDR3 region has 15 residues.

Note on this clone: Other DNA sequences of this sample code for an identical CDR3. The chain employs TRBV29-1 and TRBJ1-2; TRBD1 matches at 11 bases. This CDR3 spans 13 amino acids. V trimming: 5 bases; J trimming: 3 bases; junction bases outside the gene matches: 2. Germline V gene data show CDR1 as SQVTM and CDR2 as ANQGSEA. CDR3 nucleotides: TGCAGCGTTCGGGACAGGGGGGACTATGGCTACACCTTC. Residues: CSVRDRGDYGYTF.

This CDR3 reads CASSEGQGEMTEQFF. The CDR3 DNA reads TGTGCCAGCAGCGAAGGACAGGGGGAAATGACTGAGCAGTTCTTC. The chain uses TRBV11-2 and TRBJ2-1, with 10 positions matching TRBD1. The junction had 10 bases not matched to a gene; V was cut back by 5 bases and J by 9 bases. Germline lookup yields CDR1 SGHAT and CDR2 FQNNGV. The CDR3 runs 15 residues.

V gene TRBV15 combines with J gene TRBJ2-4; possibly TRBD1 or TRBD2 for D (6 bases each). Trimming removed 4 bases at V and 3 bases at J, with 10 bases between. Germline values: CDR1 LNHNV, CDR2 YYDKDF (reference sequence). This CDR3 is built from 14 residues. The CDR3 loop reads CATSTEGGKNIQYF. The DNA of the CDR3 is TGTGCCACCAGCACTGAGGGGGGCAAAAACATTCAGTACTTC.

The chain couples TRBV5-4 to TRBJ2-7; 8 bases map to TRBD1. The junction had 13 bases not matched to a gene; V was cut back by 4 bases and J by 7 bases. The CDR3 sequence is 15 residues long. Germline CDR1 is SGHNT and CDR2 is YYREEE (reference sequence). Here the CDR3 reads CASSAADRGSVEQYF. For the CDR3, the DNA is TGTGCCAGCAGCGCCGCAGACAGGGGTTCGGTGGAGCAGTACTTC.